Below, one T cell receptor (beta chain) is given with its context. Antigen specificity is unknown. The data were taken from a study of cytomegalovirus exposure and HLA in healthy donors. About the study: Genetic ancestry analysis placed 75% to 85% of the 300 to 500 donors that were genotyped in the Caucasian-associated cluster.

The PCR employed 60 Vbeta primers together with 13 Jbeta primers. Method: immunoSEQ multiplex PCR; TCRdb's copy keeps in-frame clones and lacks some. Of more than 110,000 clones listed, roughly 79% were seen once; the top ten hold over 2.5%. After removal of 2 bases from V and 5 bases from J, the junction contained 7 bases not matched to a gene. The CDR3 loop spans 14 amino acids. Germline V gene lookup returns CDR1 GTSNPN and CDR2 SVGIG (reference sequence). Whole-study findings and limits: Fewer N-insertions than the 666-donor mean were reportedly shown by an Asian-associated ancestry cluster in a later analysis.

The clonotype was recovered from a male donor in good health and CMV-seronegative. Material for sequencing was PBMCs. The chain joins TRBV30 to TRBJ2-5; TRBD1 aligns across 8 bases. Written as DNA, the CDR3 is TGTGCCTGGAGTTTTACAGGGGGGACGGAGACCCAGTACTTC. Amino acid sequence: CAWSFTGGTETQYF.